This T cell receptor beta chain originates from a study of metastatic and nonmetastatic thyroid tumors. Study-wide context: A comparison of repertoires was made across blood and tumor or nodule tissue from malignant and benign thyroid patients.

This clone turned up a few times. Its target is unknown. How the authors handled the data: To classify distant metastasis in papillary thyroid cancer, a model was built from CDR3 differences across clinicopathological groups. TCRdb ran MiXCR on the PCR reads. TCRdb's processing, not the study's, gives the V and J calls here. The sample yields tens of thousands of clones, roughly an eighth seen once. Every patient was untreated before thyroid surgery. General observations from the study: Compared with benign nodules, malignant thyroid tumors were reported to have significantly higher TCR beta diversity in both blood and tumor.

Germline V gene sequence: CDR1 SGHDN, CDR2 FVKESK. Trimming removed 9 bases at V and 7 bases at J, with 16 bases between. CDR3 length: 13 amino acids. Sequencing was carried out using blood. The sequence derives from a female donor with papillary thyroid cancer or a benign thyroid nodule (not recorded which). Some clones in this sample may be carry-over from other donors' samples. V and J are TRBV14 and TRBJ2-1; a weak D match, TRBD2 (5 bases). Here the CDR3 DNA reads TGTGCCAGAAGACCGGACGGCGGGAATGAGCAGTTCTTC. Protein product: CARRPDGGNEQFF.